In its sample, the clone carrying this T cell receptor (beta chain) was seen a few times. These data belong to a study of patients and donors after allogeneic stem cell transplantation. TCRdb recomputed calls from the RT-PCR reads with MiXCR, one row per CDR3 protein. The table lists 90,000 to 120,000 distinct CDR3 sequences, around 38% of them singletons. The length of the CDR3 is 15 residues. Germline values: CDR1 SGHRS, CDR2 YFSETQ. V gave up 0 bases and J gave up 7 bases; unmatched junction bases: 6. Sequences were obtained from blood, either unsorted or a sorted T cell fraction (not recorded which). This sequence originates from a human donor who was either an allogeneic HSCT recipient or a stem cell or donor lymphocyte infusion donor (not recorded which). It is not recorded whose cells these are; they may come from a transplant donor. The V and J genes are TRBV5-1 and TRBJ2-1, with 8 bases fitting TRBD1. CDR3 sequence (DNA): TGCGCCAGCAGCTTGGCGGACAGGGTTAAGAATGAGCAGTTCTTC. Translated: CASSLADRVKNEQFF.